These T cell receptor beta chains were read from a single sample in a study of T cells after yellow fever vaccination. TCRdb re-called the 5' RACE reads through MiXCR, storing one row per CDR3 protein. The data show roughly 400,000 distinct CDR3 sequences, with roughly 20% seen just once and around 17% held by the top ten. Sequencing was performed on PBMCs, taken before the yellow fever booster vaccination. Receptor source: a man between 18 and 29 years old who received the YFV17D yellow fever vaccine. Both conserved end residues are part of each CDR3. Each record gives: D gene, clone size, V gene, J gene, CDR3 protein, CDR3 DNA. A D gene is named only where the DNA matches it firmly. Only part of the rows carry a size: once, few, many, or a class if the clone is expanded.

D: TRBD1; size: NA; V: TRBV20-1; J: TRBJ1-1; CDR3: CSQQGSTEAFF; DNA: TGCAGCCAACAGGGGAGCACTGAAGCTTTCTTT
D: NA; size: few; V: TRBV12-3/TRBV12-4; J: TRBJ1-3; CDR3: CASSGGGSGNTIYF; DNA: TGTGCCAGCAGTGGGGGCGGCTCTGGAAACACCATATATTTT
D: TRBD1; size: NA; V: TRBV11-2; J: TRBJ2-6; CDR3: CASSPGTAGANVLTF; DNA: TGTGCCAGCAGCCCCGGGACAGCTGGGGCCAACGTCCTGACTTTC
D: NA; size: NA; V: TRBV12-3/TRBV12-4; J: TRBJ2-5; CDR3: CASSNQLGSAQYF; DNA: TGTGCCAGCAGTAACCAACTGGGGTCGGCCCAGTACTTC
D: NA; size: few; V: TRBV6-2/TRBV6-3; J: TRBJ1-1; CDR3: CASRDPNLNTEAFF; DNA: TGTGCCTCCAGGGACCCTAATCTGAACACTGAAGCTTTCTTT
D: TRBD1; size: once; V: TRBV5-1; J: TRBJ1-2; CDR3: CASSFPATGNYGYTF; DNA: TGCGCCAGCAGCTTCCCCGCGACAGGGAACTATGGCTACACCTTC
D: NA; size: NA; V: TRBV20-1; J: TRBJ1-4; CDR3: CSARKANEKLFF; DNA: TGCAGTGCGCGGAAGGCTAATGAAAAACTGTTTTTT
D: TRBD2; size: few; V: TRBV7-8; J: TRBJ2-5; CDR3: CASRPTSGQETQYF; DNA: TGTGCCAGCAGGCCGACTAGCGGGCAAGAGACCCAGTACTTC
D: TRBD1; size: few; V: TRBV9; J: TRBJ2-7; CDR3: CASSVGTGTYEQYF; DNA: TGTGCCAGCAGCGTAGGGACAGGGACCTACGAGCAGTACTTC
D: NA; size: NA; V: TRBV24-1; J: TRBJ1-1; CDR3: CATSDSSPGHRNTEAFF; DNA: TGTGCCACCAGTGATTCGTCTCCGGGACACAGGAACACTGAAGCTTTCTTT
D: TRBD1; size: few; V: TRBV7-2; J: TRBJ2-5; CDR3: CASSPWTGIMETQYF; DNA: TGTGCCAGCAGTCCGTGGACAGGGATTATGGAGACCCAGTACTTC
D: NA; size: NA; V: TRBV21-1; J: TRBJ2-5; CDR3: CANLTQYF; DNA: TGTGCCAACCTAACCCAGTACTTC
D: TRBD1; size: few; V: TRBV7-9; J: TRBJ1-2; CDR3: CASSLGTGIAYTF; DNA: TGTGCCAGCAGCTTAGGGACAGGGATCGCGTACACCTTC
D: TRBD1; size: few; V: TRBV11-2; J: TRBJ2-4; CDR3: CASSLGILGGRRDIQYF; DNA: TGTGCCAGCAGCTTAGGAATTTTAGGGGGCAGACGGGACATTCAGTACTTC
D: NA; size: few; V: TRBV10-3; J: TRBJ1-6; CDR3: CAISDSGNGSPLHF; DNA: TGTGCCATCAGCGACTCAGGGAACGGATCACCCCTCCACTTT
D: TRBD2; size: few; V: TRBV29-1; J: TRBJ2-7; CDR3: CSASGRSFYEQYF; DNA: TGCAGCGCTAGCGGGAGATCCTTCTACGAGCAGTACTTC
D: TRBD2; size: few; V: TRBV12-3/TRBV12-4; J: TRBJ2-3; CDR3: CASSLGVGLAGDTDTQYF; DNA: TGTGCCAGCAGTTTAGGTGTTGGACTAGCGGGGGACACAGATACGCAGTATTTT
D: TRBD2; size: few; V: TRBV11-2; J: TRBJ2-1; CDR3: CASSYAGTSGSGRNEQFF; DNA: TGTGCCAGCAGCTACGCCGGGACTAGCGGGTCCGGGAGGAATGAGCAGTTCTTC
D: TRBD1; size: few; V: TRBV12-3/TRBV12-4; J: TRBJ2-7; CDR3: CASSPRQGARTYEQYF; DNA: TGTGCCAGCAGCCCCCGACAGGGGGCGAGGACCTACGAGCAGTACTTC
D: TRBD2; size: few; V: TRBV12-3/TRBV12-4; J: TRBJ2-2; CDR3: CASSLLAGGNAGELFF; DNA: TGTGCCAGCAGTTTGCTAGCGGGGGGAAATGCCGGGGAGCTGTTTTTT
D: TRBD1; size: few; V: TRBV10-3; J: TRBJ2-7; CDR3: CAISAGQGGYEQYF; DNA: TGTGCCATCAGTGCGGGACAGGGAGGATACGAGCAGTACTTC
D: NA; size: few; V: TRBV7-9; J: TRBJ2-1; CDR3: CASSSGTWGGEQFF; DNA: TGTGCCAGCAGCTCCGGGACTTGGGGCGGGGAGCAGTTCTTC
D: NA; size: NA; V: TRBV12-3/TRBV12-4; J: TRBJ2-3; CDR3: CASSLAGHTDTQYF; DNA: TGTGCCAGCAGTTTAGCGGGCCACACAGATACGCAGTATTTT
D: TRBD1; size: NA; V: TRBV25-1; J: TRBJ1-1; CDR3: CASSDSGTGDGGTEAFF; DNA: TGTGCCAGCAGTGATTCCGGGACAGGGGATGGGGGCACTGAAGCTTTCTTT
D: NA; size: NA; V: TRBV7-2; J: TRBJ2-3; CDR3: CASSLGLPRVATQYF; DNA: TGTGCCAGCAGCTTAGGACTCCCCCGGGTAGCTACGCAGTATTTT
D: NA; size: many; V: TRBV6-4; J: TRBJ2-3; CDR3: CASSDSSTSGGTDTQYF; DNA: TGTGCCAGCAGTGACTCGAGTACGTCAGGGGGCACAGATACGCAGTATTTT
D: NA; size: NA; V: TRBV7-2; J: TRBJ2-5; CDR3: CASSSTRRGIRGAQYF; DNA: TGTGCCAGCAGCTCAACACGACGGGGGATTCGCGGGGCCCAGTACTTC
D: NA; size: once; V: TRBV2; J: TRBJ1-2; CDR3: CASSEVVYGYTF; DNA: TGTGCCAGCAGTGAGGTGGTGTATGGCTACACCTTC
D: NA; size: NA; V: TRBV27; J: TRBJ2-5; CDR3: CASSLDRPGETQYF; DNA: TGTGCCAGCAGTTTAGACAGGCCGGGGGAGACCCAGTACTTC
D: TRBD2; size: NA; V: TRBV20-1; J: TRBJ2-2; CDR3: CSARGRGTGELFF; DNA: TGCAGTGCTAGGGGGAGGGGCACCGGGGAGCTGTTTTTT
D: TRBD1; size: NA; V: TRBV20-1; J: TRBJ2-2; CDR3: CSARRQGLGNTGELFF; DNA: TGCAGTGCTAGAAGACAGGGGCTAGGGAACACCGGGGAGCTGTTTTTT
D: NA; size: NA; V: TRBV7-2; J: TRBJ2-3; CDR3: CASSLSRGRTDTQYF; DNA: TGTGCCAGCAGCTTAAGTCGCGGACGCACAGATACGCAGTATTTT
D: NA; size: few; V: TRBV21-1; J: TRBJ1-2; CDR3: CASSKDDICYGYTF; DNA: TGTGCCAGCAGCAAGGATGACATATGCTATGGCTACACCTTC
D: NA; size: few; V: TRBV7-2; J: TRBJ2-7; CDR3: CASSLPSGLYEQYF; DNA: TGTGCCAGCAGCTTACCCTCGGGGTTATACGAGCAGTACTTC
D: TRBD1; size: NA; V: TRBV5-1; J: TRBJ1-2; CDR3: CASSVVQGLDGYTF; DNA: TGCGCCAGCAGCGTAGTACAGGGGTTGGATGGCTACACCTTC
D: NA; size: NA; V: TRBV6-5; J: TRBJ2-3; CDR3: CASSYGITSTDTQYF; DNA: TGTGCCAGCAGTTACGGGATTACTAGCACAGATACGCAGTATTTT
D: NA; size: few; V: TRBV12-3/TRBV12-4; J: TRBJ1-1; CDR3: CASSFVGMGTEAFF; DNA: TGTGCCAGCAGTTTTGTGGGGATGGGCACTGAAGCTTTCTTT